These T cell receptor beta chains were read from a single sample in a study of identifying expanded T cells in peripheral blood. Here immunoSEQ multiplex PCR was the method, and the copy in TCRdb shows in-frame clones only, minus some. The table shows approximately 86,000 clones, with approximately 84% occurring only once. The sample was blood. All receptors come from a person aged 18-70 years in good health. Each CDR3 is given with its conserved first and last residue. A D gene is named only where the DNA matches it firmly. Clone size appears in some rows only: once, few, many, or a class for an expanded clone.

v_call	clone_size	j_call	d_call	cdr3_nt	cdr3_aa
TRBV6-1	NA	TRBJ2-3	NA	TGTGCCAGCAAACCGGGAGGGGGCGATACGCAGTATTTT	CASKPGGGDTQYF
TRBV6-6	NA	TRBJ1-2	NA	TGTGCCAGCAGTTACGCCGCAGGGGTCAGCGGCTACACCTTC	CASSYAAGVSGYTF
TRBV2	NA	TRBJ1-5	NA	TGTGCCAGCAGTGGCGGGGTTAGGAATCAGCCCCAGCATTTT	CASSGGVRNQPQHF
TRBV6-5	NA	TRBJ2-2	TRBD1	TGTGCCAGCAGCTTGACAGGGGGTCACACCGGGGAGCTGTTTTTT	CASSLTGGHTGELFF
TRBV6-1	few	TRBJ1-6	NA	TGTGCCAGTGGTCCCTCTTCACCCCTCCACTTT	CASGPSSPLHF
TRBV19	NA	TRBJ2-3	NA	TGTGCCAGTAGTATTCATGGTCCCAGCACAGATACGCAGTATTTT	CASSIHGPSTDTQYF
TRBV7-9	once	TRBJ2-5	TRBD1	TGTGCCAGCAGCTTAGAAAGGCAGGGGGCGAGGGAGACCCAGTACTTC	CASSLERQGARETQYF
TRBV27	NA	TRBJ1-5	TRBD1	TGTGCCAGCAGTCCATCCTACAGGGGAATGAGCAATCAGCCCCAGCATTTT	CASSPSYRGMSNQPQHF
TRBV6-1	NA	TRBJ2-2	NA	TGTGCCAGCAGGGACAGAACGTCCGGGGAGCTGTTTTTT	CASRDRTSGELFF
TRBV7-8	few	TRBJ1-6	NA	TGTGCCAGCAGCCTGGGCCTGGGGTACTCACCCCTCCACTTT	CASSLGLGYSPLHF
TRBV27	NA	TRBJ1-1	NA	TGTGCCAGCAGTTTATCGATCCCGACAGCTCAAGCTTTCTTT	CASSLSIPTAQAFF
TRBV6-6	few	TRBJ2-7	TRBD1	TGTGCCAGCAGTTACGCGGGACAGGGGAACGAGCAGTACTTC	CASSYAGQGNEQYF
TRBV5-1	once	TRBJ2-3	NA	TGCGCCAGCAGCTTGGGGGGCCATACGCAGTATTTT	CASSLGGHTQYF
TRBV7-2	NA	TRBJ1-2	NA	TGTGCCAGCAGCTTGGGGCAGGACTATGGCTACACCTTC	CASSLGQDYGYTF
TRBV7-9	NA	TRBJ1-1	TRBD1	TGTGCCAGCAGCTTAGGGCAGGGGGCCACTGAAGCTTTCTTT	CASSLGQGATEAFF
TRBV7-8	NA	TRBJ1-5	NA	TGTGCCAGCAGCTTAGATCAGTCGAGCAATCAGCCCCAGCATTTT	CASSLDQSSNQPQHF
TRBV30	NA	TRBJ1-3	NA	TGTGCCTGGGGGAAGGGTGGATCTGGAAACACCATATATTTT	CAWGKGGSGNTIYF
TRBV23-1	NA	TRBJ2-1	NA	TGCGCCAGCAATCAATCGTGCAGGGCCTCCTACAATGAGCAGTTCTTC	CASNQSCRASYNEQFF
TRBV18	NA	TRBJ2-2	NA	TGTGCCAGCTCACAATTAACAATGAACACCGGGGAGCTGTTTTTT	CASSQLTMNTGELFF
TRBV4-1	NA	TRBJ2-1	TRBD2	TGCGCCAGCAGAGACGTACTAGCGGGGGTAGTGTTCTTC	CASRDVLAGVVFF
TRBV6-1	NA	TRBJ1-1	NA	TGTGCCAGCAGTGAAGCTAGGGTGAACACTGAAGCTTTCTTT	CASSEARVNTEAFF
TRBV4-2	NA	TRBJ1-5	TRBD1	TGTGCCAGCAGCCAAGACCAGGGGGATCCCCAGCATTTT	CASSQDQGDPQHF
TRBV18	once	TRBJ2-1	NA	TGTGCCAGCTCACCCCGACCCCCAAGTGGCGATTACAATGAGCAGTTCTTC	CASSPRPPSGDYNEQFF
TRBV27	NA	TRBJ1-6	NA	TGTGCCAGCAGAACAGGTGTGAATTCACCCCTCCACTTT	CASRTGVNSPLHF
TRBV7-2	NA	TRBJ1-4	NA	TGTGCCAGCAGCCCAGTCAAGGGACGAGATGAAAAACTGTTTTTT	CASSPVKGRDEKLFF
TRBV7-8	few	TRBJ1-5	TRBD1	TGTGCCAGCAGCTTAGCTGGACAGGCTAATCAGCCCCAGCATTTT	CASSLAGQANQPQHF
TRBV6-5	NA	TRBJ1-5	NA	TGTGCCAGCAGTTACTCAAAAGGTCAGCCCCAGCATTTT	CASSYSKGQPQHF
TRBV5-5	NA	TRBJ1-4	TRBD1	TGTGCCAGCAGCGTAGACAGGGCCCACGAAAAACTGTTTTTT	CASSVDRAHEKLFF
TRBV11-2	NA	TRBJ1-2	TRBD1	TGTGCCAGCAGCTTACCCAAACCCCCGGGACAGGGTATTGGCGATGGCTACACCTTC	CASSLPKPPGQGIGDGYTF
TRBV19	NA	TRBJ1-4	NA	TGTGCCAGTAGAGGTCTCCATAATGAAAAACTGTTTTTT	CASRGLHNEKLFF
TRBV9	NA	TRBJ1-2	NA	TGTGCCAGCAGCGTAGCTACAATGGGGTATGGCTACACCTTC	CASSVATMGYGYTF
TRBV5-5	NA	TRBJ2-5	TRBD2	TGTGCCAGCAGCTTGGGAGGACGAAGCGGGGGAGAGACCCAGTACTTC	CASSLGGRSGGETQYF
TRBV5-4	NA	TRBJ2-5	NA	TGTGCCACCAAGCTTACGGGGGTCGAGGAGACCCAGTACTTC	CATKLTGVEETQYF
TRBV11-2	NA	TRBJ2-1	TRBD1	TGTGCCAGCAGCTTCCAGACAGGGGGCTCCTACAATGAGCAGTTCTTC	CASSFQTGGSYNEQFF
TRBV15	NA	TRBJ2-1	NA	TGTGCCACCAGCAGAGATAGCAGGATTGAGCAGTTCTTC	CATSRDSRIEQFF
TRBV2	NA	TRBJ1-2	NA	TGTGCCAGCAGTGAAATCAGGCTTAACTATGGCTACACCTTC	CASSEIRLNYGYTF
TRBV7-6	NA	TRBJ1-6	TRBD1	TGTGCCAGCAGCTTATTGGTCCAGGGGGCTAATGATAATTCACCCCTCCACTTT	CASSLLVQGANDNSPLHF
TRBV5-1	once	TRBJ2-5	TRBD1	TGCGCCAGCAGTGGGGACAGGGGGCATTGGGAGACCCAGTACTTC	CASSGDRGHWETQYF
TRBV5-4	NA	TRBJ2-5	NA	TGTGCCAGCAGCTTGGTAGGCAGTGAAGAGACCCAGTACTTC	CASSLVGSEETQYF
TRBV5-8	NA	TRBJ2-3	NA	TGTGCCAGCAGCACTTTCGGTCTAGGCTTAGGCACAGATACGCAGTATTTT	CASSTFGLGLGTDTQYF
TRBV14	NA	TRBJ1-6	NA	TGTGCCTCAGCAAACGAGTATAATTCACCCCTCCACTTT	CASANEYNSPLHF
TRBV6-6	NA	TRBJ2-7	NA	TGTGCCAGCACACGGCGAACAGGGAATGAGCAGTACTTC	CASTRRTGNEQYF
TRBV6-6	NA	TRBJ1-3	NA	TGTGCCAGCAGTTACTCGACCTGGAGCACCATATATTTT	CASSYSTWSTIYF
TRBV27	NA	TRBJ2-2	NA	TGTGCCAGCACCCCAGCCGACGGGCGGACCGGGGAGCTGTTTTTT	CASTPADGRTGELFF
TRBV30	NA	TRBJ1-6	NA	TGTGCCTGGAGTGTACGGGGTAACTCACCCCTCCACTTT	CAWSVRGNSPLHF
TRBV4-3	NA	TRBJ2-5	NA	TGCGCCAGCAGCCGCGGGGCAGAGACCCAGTACTTC	CASSRGAETQYF
TRBV10-3	NA	TRBJ1-5	TRBD1	TGTGCCATCAGTGCGGGACAGCTTAATCAGCCCCAGCATTTT	CAISAGQLNQPQHF
TRBV7-8	NA	TRBJ2-2	TRBD1	TGTGCCAGCAGCCCCCGCCAGGGGGCTACCGGGGAGCTGTTTTTT	CASSPRQGATGELFF
TRBV7-9	NA	TRBJ2-1	NA	TGTGCCAGCAGCTTAGCCTCACGTGGGATTAGGGATGAGCAGTTCTTC	CASSLASRGIRDEQFF
TRBV7-8	NA	TRBJ2-7	TRBD1	TGTGCCAGCAGCTCATACCGGGACAGGGTGCCCGAGCAGTACTTC	CASSSYRDRVPEQYF
TRBV29-1	NA	TRBJ1-2	TRBD1	TGCAGCGTCGGACAGGCTTTCTATGGCTACACCTTC	CSVGQAFYGYTF
TRBV7-7	NA	TRBJ1-3	NA	TGTGCCAGCAGCTTAGCGCCGGGGAACGAAAACACCATATATTTT	CASSLAPGNENTIYF
TRBV7-9	once	TRBJ1-1	NA	TGTGCCAGCAGCTTGACGGGGCCGAGCACTGAAGCTTTCTTT	CASSLTGPSTEAFF
TRBV5-1	NA	TRBJ1-4	NA	TGCGCCAGCAGCCAAGAAGGACGGCTCTCTGAAAAACTGTTTTTT	CASSQEGRLSEKLFF